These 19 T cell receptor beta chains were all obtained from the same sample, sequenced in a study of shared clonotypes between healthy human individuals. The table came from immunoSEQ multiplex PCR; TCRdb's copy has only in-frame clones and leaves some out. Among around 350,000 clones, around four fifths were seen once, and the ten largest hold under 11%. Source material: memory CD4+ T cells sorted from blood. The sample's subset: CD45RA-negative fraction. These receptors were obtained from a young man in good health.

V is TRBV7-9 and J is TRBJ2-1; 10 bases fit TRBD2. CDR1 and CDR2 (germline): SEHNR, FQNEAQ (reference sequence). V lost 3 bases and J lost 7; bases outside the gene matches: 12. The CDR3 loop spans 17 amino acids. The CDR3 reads CASSFPRGSGRANEQFF. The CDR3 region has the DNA TGTGCCAGCAGCTTTCCTAGAGGGAGCGGGAGGGCTAATGAGCAGTTCTTC. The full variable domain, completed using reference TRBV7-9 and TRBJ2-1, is DTGVSQNPRHKITKRGQNVTFRCDPISEHNRLYWYRQTLGQGPEFLTYFQNEAQLEKSRLLSDRFSAERPKGSFSTLEIQRTEQGDSAMYLCASSFPRGSGRANEQFFGPGTRLTVL.

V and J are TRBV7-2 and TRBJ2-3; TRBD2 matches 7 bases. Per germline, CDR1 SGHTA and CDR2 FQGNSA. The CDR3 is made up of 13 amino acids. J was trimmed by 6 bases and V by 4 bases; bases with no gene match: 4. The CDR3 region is CASSSDGGDTQYF. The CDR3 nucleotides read TGTGCCAGCAGCTCAGACGGGGGGGATACGCAGTATTTT.

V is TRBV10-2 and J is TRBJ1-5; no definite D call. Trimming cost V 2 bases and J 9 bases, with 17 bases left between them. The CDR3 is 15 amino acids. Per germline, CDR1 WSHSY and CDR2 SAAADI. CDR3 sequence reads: CASSEGRAGGSPQHF. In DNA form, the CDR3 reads TGCGCCAGCAGTGAGGGTAGGGCAGGTGGTTCGCCCCAGCATTTT.

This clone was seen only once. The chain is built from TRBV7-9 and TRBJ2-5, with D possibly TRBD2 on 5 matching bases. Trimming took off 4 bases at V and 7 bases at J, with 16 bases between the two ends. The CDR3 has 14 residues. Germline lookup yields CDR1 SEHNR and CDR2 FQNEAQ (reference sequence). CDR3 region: CASSSRRGSGTQYF. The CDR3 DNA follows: TGTGCCAGCAGCTCCCGAAGAGGGTCGGGGACCCAGTACTTC.

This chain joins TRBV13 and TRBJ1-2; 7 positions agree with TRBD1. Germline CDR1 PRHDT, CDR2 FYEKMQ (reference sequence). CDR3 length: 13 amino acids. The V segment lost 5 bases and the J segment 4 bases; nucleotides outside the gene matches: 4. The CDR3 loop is CASSRQGPYGYTF. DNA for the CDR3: TGTGCCAGCAGCCGACAGGGTCCCTATGGCTACACCTTC.

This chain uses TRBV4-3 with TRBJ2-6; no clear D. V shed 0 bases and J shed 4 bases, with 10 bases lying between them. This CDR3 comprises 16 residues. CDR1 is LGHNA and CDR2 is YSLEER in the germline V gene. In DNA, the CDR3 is TGCGCCAGCAGCCAAGATGGGGTGGGAGGGGCCAACGTCCTGACTTTC. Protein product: CASSQDGVGGANVLTF.

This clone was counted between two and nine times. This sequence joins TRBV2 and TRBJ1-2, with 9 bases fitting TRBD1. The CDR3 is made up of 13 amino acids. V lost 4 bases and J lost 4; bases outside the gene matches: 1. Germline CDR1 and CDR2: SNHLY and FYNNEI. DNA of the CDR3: TGTGCCAGCAGTGCGGGACAGGGCTATGGCTACACCTTC. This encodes CASSAGQGYGYTF. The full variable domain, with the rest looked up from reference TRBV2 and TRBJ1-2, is EPEVTQTPSHQVTQMGQEVILRCVPISNHLYFYWYRQILGQKVEFLVSFYNNEISEKSEIFDDQFSVERPDGSNFTLKIRSTKLEDSAMYFCASSAGQGYGYTFGSGTRLTVV.

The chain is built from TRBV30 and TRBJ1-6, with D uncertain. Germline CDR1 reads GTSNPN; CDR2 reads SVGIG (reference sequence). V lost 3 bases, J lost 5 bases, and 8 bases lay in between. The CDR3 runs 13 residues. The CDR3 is CAWSRQDNSPLHF. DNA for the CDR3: TGTGCCTGGAGCCGTCAAGATAATTCACCCCTCCACTTT.

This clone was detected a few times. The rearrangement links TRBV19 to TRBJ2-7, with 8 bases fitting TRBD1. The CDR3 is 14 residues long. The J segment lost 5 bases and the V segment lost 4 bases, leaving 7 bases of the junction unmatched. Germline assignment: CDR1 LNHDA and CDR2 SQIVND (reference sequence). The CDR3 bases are TGTGCCAGTAGTACCGGACAGGGAGATGACGAGCAGTACTTC. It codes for CASSTGQGDDEQYF.

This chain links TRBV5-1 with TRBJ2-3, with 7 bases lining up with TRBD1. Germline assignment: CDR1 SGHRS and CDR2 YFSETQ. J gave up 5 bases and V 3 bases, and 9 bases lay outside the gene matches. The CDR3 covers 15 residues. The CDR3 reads CASSSSGDRRDTQYF. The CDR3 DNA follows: TGCGCCAGCAGCTCGTCTGGGGACAGACGAGATACGCAGTATTTT.

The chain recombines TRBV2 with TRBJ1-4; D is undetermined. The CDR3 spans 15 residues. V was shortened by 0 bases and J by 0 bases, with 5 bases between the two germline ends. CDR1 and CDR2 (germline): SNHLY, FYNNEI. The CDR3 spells CASSEALTTNEKLFF. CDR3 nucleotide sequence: TGTGCCAGCAGTGAAGCGCTTACAACTAATGAAAAACTGTTTTTT.

The DNA for the CDR3 is TGTGCCAGCAGCGTGGGCGGGACTAGCGGGAACTACGAGCAGTACTTC. Its translation: CASSVGGTSGNYEQYF. The chain couples TRBV9 to TRBJ2-7; the match to TRBD2 covers 13 bases. Germline V gene lookup returns CDR1 SGDLS and CDR2 YYNGEE. Unmatched junction bases numbered 5, after V lost 2 bases and J lost 3 bases. The CDR3 covers 16 residues.

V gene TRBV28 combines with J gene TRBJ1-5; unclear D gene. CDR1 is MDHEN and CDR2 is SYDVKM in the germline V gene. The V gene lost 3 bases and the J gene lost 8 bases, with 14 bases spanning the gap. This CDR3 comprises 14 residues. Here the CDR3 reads CASSFLGFWEPQHF. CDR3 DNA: TGTGCCAGCAGTTTCCTGGGGTTCTGGGAGCCCCAGCATTTT.

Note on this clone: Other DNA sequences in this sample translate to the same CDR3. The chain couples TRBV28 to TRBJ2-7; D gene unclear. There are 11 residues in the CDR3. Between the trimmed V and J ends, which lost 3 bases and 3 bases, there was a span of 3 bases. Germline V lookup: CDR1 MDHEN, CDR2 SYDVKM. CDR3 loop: CASSFVYEQYF. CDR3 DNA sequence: TGTGCCAGCAGTTTTGTCTACGAGCAGTACTTC.

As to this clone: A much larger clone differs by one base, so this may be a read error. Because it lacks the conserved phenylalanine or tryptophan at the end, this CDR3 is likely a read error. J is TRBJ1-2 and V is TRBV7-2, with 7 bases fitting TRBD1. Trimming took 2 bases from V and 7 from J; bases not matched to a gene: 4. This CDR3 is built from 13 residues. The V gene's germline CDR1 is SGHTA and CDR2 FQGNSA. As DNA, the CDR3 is TGTGCCAGCAGCTTAAGGGGACAGACTGGCTACACCCTC. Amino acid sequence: CASSLRGQTGYTL.

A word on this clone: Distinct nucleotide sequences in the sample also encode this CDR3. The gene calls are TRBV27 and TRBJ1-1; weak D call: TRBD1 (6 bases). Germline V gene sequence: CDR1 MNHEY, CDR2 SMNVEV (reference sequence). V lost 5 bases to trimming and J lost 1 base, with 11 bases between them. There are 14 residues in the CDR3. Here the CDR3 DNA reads TGTGCCAGCAGTCTTACAGGGTGGAACACTGAAGCTTTCTTT. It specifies CASSLTGWNTEAFF.

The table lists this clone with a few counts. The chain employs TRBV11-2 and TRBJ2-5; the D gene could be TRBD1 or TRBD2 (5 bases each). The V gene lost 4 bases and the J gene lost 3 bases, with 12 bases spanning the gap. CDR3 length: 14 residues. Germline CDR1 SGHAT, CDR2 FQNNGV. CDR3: CASSSNRGKETQYF. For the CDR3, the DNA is TGTGCCAGCAGCTCAAACCGGGGCAAAGAGACCCAGTACTTC.

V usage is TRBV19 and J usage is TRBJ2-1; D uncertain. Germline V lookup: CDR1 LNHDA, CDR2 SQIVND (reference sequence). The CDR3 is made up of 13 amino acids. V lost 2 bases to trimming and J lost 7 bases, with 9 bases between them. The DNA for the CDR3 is TGTGCCAGTAGTATAATGAGTGGAAATGAGCAGTTCTTC. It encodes CASSIMSGNEQFF. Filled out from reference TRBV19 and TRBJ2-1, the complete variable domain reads DGGITQSPKYLFRKEGQNVTLSCEQNLNHDAMYWYRQDPGQGLRLIYYSQIVNDFQKGDIAEGYSVSREKKESFPLTVTSAQKNPTAFYLCASSIMSGNEQFFGPGTRLTVL.

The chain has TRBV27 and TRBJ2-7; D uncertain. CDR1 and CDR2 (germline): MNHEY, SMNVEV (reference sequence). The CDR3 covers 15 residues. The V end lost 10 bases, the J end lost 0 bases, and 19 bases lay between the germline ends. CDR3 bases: TGTGCCACCTTATCCTGGGGTTTACTCTCCTACGAGCAGTACTTC. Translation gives CATLSWGLLSYEQYF.